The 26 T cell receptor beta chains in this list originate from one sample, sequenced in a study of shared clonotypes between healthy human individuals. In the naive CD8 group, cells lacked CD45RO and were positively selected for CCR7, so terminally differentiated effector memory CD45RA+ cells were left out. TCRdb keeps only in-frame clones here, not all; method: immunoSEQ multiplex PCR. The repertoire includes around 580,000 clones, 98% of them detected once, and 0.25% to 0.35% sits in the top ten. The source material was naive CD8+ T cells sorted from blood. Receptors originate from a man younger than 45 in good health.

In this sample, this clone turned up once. This CDR3 is CASSQDARGYTF. The CDR3 region has the DNA TGTGCCAGCAGCCAAGATGCGCGAGGCTACACCTTC. V is TRBV5-6 and J is TRBJ1-2, with no clear D. The CDR3 is 12 amino acids. The V end lost 4 bases, the J end lost 8 bases, and 12 bases lay between the germline ends. From germline, CDR1 is SGHDT and CDR2 YYEEEE. Supplemented by reference TRBV5-6 and TRBJ1-2, the full variable domain reads DAGVTQSPTHLIKTRGQQVTLRCSPKSGHDTVSWYQQALGQGPQFIFQYYEEEERQRGNFPDRFSGHQFPNYSSELNVNALLLGDSALYLCASSQDARGYTFGSGTRLTVV.

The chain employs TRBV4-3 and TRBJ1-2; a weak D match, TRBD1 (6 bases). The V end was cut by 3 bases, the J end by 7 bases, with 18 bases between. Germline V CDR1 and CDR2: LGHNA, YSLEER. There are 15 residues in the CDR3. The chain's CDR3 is CASSQASGGLPGYTF. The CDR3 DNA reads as TGCGCCAGCAGCCAGGCTTCTGGGGGGCTACCTGGCTACACCTTC.

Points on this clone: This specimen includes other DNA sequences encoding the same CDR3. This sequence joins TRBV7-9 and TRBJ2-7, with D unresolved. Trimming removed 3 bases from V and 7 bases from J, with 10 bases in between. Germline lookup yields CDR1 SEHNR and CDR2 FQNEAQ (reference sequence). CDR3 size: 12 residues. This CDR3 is CASSFSLAEQYF. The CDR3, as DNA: TGTGCCAGCAGCTTTTCCCTGGCGGAGCAGTACTTC.

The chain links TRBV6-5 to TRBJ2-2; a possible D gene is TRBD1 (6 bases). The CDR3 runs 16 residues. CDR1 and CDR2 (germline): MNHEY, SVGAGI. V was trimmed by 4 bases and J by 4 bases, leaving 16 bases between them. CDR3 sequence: CASSSHRDKGTGELFF. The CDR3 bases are TGTGCCAGCAGTTCGCACCGGGACAAGGGCACCGGGGAGCTGTTTTTT.

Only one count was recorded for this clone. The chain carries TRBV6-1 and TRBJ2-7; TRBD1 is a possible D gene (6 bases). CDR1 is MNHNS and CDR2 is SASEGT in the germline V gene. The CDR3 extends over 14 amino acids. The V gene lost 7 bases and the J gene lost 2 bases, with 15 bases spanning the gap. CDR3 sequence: CASKDLYRAYEQYF. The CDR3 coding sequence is TGTGCCAGCAAGGATCTCTACAGGGCCTACGAGCAGTACTTC.

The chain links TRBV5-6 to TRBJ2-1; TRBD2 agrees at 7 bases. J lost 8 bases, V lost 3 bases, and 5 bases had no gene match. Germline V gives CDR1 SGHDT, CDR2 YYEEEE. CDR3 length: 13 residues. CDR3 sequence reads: CASSYGTTHEQFF. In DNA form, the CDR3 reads TGTGCCAGCAGCTACGGGACTACCCATGAGCAGTTCTTC.

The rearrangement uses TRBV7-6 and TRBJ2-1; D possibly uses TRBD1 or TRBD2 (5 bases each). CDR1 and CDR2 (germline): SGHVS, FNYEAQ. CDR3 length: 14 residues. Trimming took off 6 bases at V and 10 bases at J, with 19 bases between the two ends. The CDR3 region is CASRPGDKGSEQFF. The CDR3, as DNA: TGTGCCAGCAGACCCGGGGATAAGGGGAGCGAGCAGTTCTTC.

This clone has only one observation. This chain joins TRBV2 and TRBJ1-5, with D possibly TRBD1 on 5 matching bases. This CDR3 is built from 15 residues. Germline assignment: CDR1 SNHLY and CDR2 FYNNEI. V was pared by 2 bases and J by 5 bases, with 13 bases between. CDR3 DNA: TGTGCCAGCAGTGAAATGGGGGGGGTCCATCAGCCCCAGCATTTT. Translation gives CASSEMGGVHQPQHF.

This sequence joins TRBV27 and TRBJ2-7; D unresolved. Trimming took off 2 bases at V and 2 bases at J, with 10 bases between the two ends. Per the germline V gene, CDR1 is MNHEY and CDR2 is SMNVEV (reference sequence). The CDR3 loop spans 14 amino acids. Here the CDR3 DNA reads TGTGCCAGCAGTTTAGGCAGGACCCCCTACGAGCAGTACTTC. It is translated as CASSLGRTPYEQYF.

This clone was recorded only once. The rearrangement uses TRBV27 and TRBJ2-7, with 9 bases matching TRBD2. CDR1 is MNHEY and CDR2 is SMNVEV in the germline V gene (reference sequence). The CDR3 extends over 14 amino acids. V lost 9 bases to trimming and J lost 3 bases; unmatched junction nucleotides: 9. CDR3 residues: CASTSGRLFYEQYF. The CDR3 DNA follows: TGTGCCAGTACCAGCGGGAGGCTGTTCTACGAGCAGTACTTC.

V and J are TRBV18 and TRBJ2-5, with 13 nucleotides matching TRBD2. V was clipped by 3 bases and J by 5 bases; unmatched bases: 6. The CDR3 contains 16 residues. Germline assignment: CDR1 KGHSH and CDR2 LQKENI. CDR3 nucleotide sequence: TGTGCCAGCTCACCTACTAGCGGGAGGGCCCGGGAGACCCAGTACTTC. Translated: CASSPTSGRARETQYF.

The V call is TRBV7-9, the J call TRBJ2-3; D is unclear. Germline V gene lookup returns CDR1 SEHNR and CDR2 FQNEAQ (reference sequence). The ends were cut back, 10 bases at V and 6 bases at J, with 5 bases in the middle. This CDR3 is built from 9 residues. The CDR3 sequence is CATTDTQYF. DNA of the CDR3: TGTGCCACAACGGATACGCAGTATTTT.

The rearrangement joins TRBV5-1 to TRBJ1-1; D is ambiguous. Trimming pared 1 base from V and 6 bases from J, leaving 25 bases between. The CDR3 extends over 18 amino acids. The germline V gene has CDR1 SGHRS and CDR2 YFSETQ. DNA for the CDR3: TGCGCCAGCAGCTTGTTGGCGATTTCTCCCCCGTCGTTCGCTGAAGCTTTCTTT. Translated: CASSLLAISPPSFAEAFF. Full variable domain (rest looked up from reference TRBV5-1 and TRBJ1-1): KAGVTQTPRYLIKTRGQQVTLSCSPISGHRSVSWYQQTPGQGLQFLFEYFSETQRNKGNFPGRFSGRQFSNSRSEMNVSTLELGDSALYLCASSLLAISPPSFAEAFFGQGTRLTVV.

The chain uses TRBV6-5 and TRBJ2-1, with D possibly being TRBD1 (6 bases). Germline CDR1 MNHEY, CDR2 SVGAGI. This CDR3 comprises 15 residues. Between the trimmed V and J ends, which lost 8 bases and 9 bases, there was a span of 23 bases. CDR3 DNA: TGTGCCAGCCCCTCCCCCCCACAGGGTAAGGTTGAGCAGTTCTTC. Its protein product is CASPSPPQGKVEQFF.

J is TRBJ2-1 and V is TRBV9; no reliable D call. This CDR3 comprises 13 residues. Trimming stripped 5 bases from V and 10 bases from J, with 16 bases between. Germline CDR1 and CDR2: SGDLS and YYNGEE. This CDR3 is CASSLTGVEEQFF. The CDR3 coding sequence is TGTGCCAGCAGTCTGACTGGGGTAGAGGAGCAGTTCTTC.

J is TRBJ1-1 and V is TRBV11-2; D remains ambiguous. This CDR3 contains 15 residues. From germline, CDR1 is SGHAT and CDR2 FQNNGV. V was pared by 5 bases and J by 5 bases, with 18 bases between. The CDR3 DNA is TGTGCCAGCAGCCCGATTGAGGGAGTTTATACTGAAGCTTTCTTT. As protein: CASSPIEGVYTEAFF.

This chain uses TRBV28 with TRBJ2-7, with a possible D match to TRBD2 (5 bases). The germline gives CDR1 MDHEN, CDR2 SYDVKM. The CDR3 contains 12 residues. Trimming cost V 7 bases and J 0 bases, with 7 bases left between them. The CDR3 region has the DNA TGTGCCAGCACCGGACTCTCCTACGAGCAGTACTTC. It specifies CASTGLSYEQYF.

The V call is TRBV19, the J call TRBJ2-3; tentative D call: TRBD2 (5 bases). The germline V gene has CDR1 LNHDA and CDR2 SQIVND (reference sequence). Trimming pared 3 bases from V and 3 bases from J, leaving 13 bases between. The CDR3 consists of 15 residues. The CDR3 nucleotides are TGTGCCAGTAGTATTGAGGGTATTCTGACAGATACGCAGTATTTT. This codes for CASSIEGILTDTQYF.

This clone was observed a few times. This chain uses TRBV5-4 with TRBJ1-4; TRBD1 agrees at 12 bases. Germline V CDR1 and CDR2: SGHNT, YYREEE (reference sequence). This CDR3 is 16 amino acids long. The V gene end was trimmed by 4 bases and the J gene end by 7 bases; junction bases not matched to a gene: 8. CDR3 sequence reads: CASSLGQGARFEKLFF. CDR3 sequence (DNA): TGTGCCAGCAGCCTGGGACAGGGGGCGCGATTTGAAAAACTGTTTTTT.

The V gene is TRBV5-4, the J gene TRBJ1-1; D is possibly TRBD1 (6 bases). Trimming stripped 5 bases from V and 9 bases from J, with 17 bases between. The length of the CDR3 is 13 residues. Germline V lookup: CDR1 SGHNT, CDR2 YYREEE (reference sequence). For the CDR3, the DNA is TGTGCCAGCAGATTACTAGGGGGGCGGCAAGCTTTCTTT. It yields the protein CASRLLGGRQAFF.

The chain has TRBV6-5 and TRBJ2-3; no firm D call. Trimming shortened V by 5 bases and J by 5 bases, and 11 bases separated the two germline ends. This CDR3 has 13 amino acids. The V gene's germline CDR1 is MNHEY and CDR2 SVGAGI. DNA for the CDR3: TGTGCCAGCAGTGGCGGTTCGTTAGATACGCAGTATTTT. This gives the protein CASSGGSLDTQYF.

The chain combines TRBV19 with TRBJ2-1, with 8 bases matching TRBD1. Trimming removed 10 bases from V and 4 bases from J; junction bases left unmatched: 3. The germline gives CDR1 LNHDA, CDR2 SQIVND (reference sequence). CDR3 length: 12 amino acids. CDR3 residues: CATGTGYNEQFF. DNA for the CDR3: TGTGCCACCGGGACAGGATACAATGAGCAGTTCTTC.

CDR3 sequence: CASSFGGTSGSVYEQYF. CDR3 in DNA: TGTGCCAGCAGTTTTGGGGGGACTAGCGGGAGCGTCTACGAGCAGTACTTC. This sequence joins TRBV28 and TRBJ2-7, with 14 bases lining up with TRBD2. V shed 3 bases and J 3 bases; nucleotides not matched to a gene: 7. Per the germline V gene, CDR1 is MDHEN and CDR2 is SYDVKM. CDR3 length: 17 residues.

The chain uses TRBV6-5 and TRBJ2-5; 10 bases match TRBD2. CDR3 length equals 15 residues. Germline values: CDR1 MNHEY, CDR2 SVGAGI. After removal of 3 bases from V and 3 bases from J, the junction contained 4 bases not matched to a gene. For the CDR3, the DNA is TGTGCCAGCAGTTATACTAGCGGGGAGAAAGAGACCCAGTACTTC. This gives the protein CASSYTSGEKETQYF.

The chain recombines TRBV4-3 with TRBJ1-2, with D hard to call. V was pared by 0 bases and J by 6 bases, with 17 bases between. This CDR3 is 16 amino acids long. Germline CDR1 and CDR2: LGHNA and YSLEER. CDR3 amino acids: CASSQEVIGERDGYTF. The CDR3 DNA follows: TGCGCCAGCAGCCAAGAAGTGATCGGGGAGAGGGATGGCTACACCTTC.

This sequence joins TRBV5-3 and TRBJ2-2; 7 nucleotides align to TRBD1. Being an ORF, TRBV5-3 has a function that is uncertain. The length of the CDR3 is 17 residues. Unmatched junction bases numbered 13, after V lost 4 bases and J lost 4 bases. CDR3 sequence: CARSPESGTASTGELFF. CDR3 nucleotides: TGTGCCAGAAGCCCGGAGTCCGGGACAGCCTCCACCGGGGAGCTGTTTTTT.